This T cell receptor beta chain originates from a study of cytomegalovirus exposure and HLA in healthy donors. General observations from the study: Cytomegalovirus association was listed for 164 TCR beta chains.

Germline V gene sequence: CDR1 SGHTA, CDR2 FQGNSA. Trimming removed 2 bases from V and 0 bases from J, with 17 bases in between. The length of the CDR3 is 18 residues. Researchers ran the PCR with 60 Vbeta and 13 Jbeta primers. In the original analysis: As a later analysis found, there were 70 million to 100 million unique TCR beta chains, of which about 10 million were shared. TCRdb keeps only in-frame clones here, not all; method: immunoSEQ multiplex PCR. V and J calls and clone size come straight from that table; D and trimming were deduced from the DNA. Among approximately 90,000 clones, over 70% were seen once, and the ten largest hold 3%. Regarding this clone: Its antigen is unidentified.

The gene calls are TRBV7-2 and TRBJ1-5, with D possibly being TRBD1 (6 bases). Sequenced input: PBMCs. The TCR comes from a man aged 35 to 55 in good health and CMV-seronegative. This CDR3 reads CASSLLLQGLNSNQPQHF. The CDR3 region has the DNA TGTGCCAGCAGCTTACTTCTTCAGGGGTTAAATAGCAATCAGCCCCAGCATTTT.